This T cell receptor (beta chain) originates from a study of graft-versus-host responses after intestinal transplantation. Study details: Recipients had multivisceral, liver-intestinal, or isolated intestinal transplants.

Profiling relied on immunoSEQ multiplex PCR, and the TCRdb table lists in-frame clones only, not all of them. The data show approximately 90,000 clones, 85% to 95% seen once. This clone was detected once. Its antigen is unknown. Study conclusions and caveats: Present in recipient marrow, GvH clones included some that appeared first in ileum or blood. In patients with graft-donor T cell macrochimerism, allograft graft-versus-host to host-versus-graft clonal ratios were high.

The germline V gene has CDR1 LNHNV and CDR2 YYDKDF (reference sequence). V lost 0 bases to trimming and J lost 9 bases, with 12 bases between them. The CDR3 has 15 amino acids. The V call is TRBV15, the J call TRBJ1-6, with D maybe TRBD1 (5 bases). The source is a human donor who was the organ donor for an intestinal transplant. This material consisted of unstimulated CD8+ T cells sorted from spleen or lymph node cells, taken before transplant. CDR3 DNA sequence: TGTGCCACCAGCAGAGATAAGGGGTTAGGTTCACCCCTCCACTTT. This translates into CATSRDKGLGSPLHF.